These 6 T cell receptor beta chains originate from one sample sequenced in a study of metastatic and nonmetastatic thyroid tumors. TCRdb reprocessed the PCR reads using MiXCR. The sample carries 20,000 or so clones, 9% to 15% recorded once. Among the patients, none had received any treatment before thyroid surgery. Sequenced input: blood. The receptors here all came from a male donor with papillary thyroid cancer or a benign thyroid nodule (not recorded which). Some clones in this sample may be carry-over from other donors' samples.

As to this clone: The sample has other DNA sequences that encode this CDR3 too. The rearrangement links TRBV19 to TRBJ1-5; 9 positions agree with TRBD1. The CDR3 length is 13 residues. Germline values: CDR1 LNHDA, CDR2 SQIVND (reference sequence). V lost 8 bases, J lost 4 bases, and 3 bases stayed unmatched. The CDR3 nucleotides are TGTGCCAGTTCCGGGACAGGGAATCAGCCCCAGCATTTT. This codes for CASSGTGNQPQHF.

This clone is medium-sized. V and J are TRBV12-3 or TRBV12-4 and TRBJ2-3; the match to TRBD1 covers 8 bases. V was clipped by 5 bases and J by 3 bases; unmatched bases: 7. This CDR3 spans 15 amino acids. CDR3 sequence: CASSPRGLATDTQYF. CDR3 nucleotides: TGTGCCAGCAGTCCCAGGGGGCTAGCGACAGATACGCAGTATTTT.

In its sample, this clone was seen many times. The J gene is TRBJ2-7, the V gene TRBV18; D may be TRBD1 (6 bases). The CDR3 sequence is 15 residues long. Trimming removed 3 bases at V and 0 bases at J, with 12 bases between. Germline CDR1 is KGHSH and CDR2 is LQKENI. DNA for the CDR3: TGTGCCAGCTCACCCCAAACAGGGAGCTCCTACGAGCAGTACTTC. Its protein is CASSPQTGSSYEQYF.

Many counts were recorded for this clone. The chain links TRBV27 to TRBJ1-1, with D unclear. The CDR3 covers 15 residues. V was trimmed by 2 bases and J by 4 bases, leaving 14 bases between them. Germline CDR1 and CDR2: MNHEY and SMNVEV (reference sequence). CDR3 sequence: CASSLARSSGTEAFF. The CDR3 DNA sequence: TGTGCCAGCAGTTTAGCAAGGTCTTCGGGCACTGAAGCTTTCTTT.

This clone was counted ten times or more. This sequence joins TRBV6-1 and TRBJ1-3; D is unresolved. Trimming stripped 5 bases from V and 0 bases from J, with 11 bases between. The CDR3 is 15 residues long. Germline V gene sequence: CDR1 MNHNS, CDR2 SASEGT. The CDR3 here is CASSLTFGSGNTIYF. The CDR3 nucleotides read TGTGCCAGCAGTTTGACGTTCGGCTCTGGAAACACCATATATTTT.

The chain recombines TRBV5-4 with TRBJ2-7; no firm D call. CDR1 and CDR2 (germline): SGHNT, YYREEE (reference sequence). The CDR3 spans 12 residues. Trimming shortened V by 7 bases and J by 3 bases, and 11 bases separated the two germline ends. CDR3 nucleotide sequence: TGTGCCAGCGGCTCGGGCCTCTACGAGCAGTACTTC. Protein product: CASGSGLYEQYF.